The 9 T cell receptor beta chains listed next were all sequenced from one sample in a study of blood T cell repertoires in COVID-19. Generated by immunoSEQ multiplex PCR, the TCRdb table keeps only in-frame clones and is missing some. The sample yields approximately 300,000 clones, about 82% seen once. The sample taken for sequencing was peripheral blood. Receptors were obtained from a woman in her fifties or sixties with acute or convalescent COVID-19.

The chain links TRBV27 to TRBJ2-3, with D unresolved. Germline CDR1 reads MNHEY; CDR2 reads SMNVEV (reference sequence). Deletions cut 8 bases from V and 4 bases from J, with 16 bases between. This CDR3 contains 14 residues. The CDR3 sequence is CASSPGIFSDTQYF. The CDR3 DNA is TGTGCCAGCTCCCCGGGTATCTTCTCAGATACGCAGTATTTT.

This chain joins TRBV28 and TRBJ1-5; D not certain. V lost 7 bases and J 4 bases, leaving 5 bases between the germline ends. The germline CDR1 and CDR2 sequences are MDHEN and SYDVKM. CDR3 length equals 11 residues. As DNA, the CDR3 is TGTGCCAGCACCAAAAATCAGCCCCAGCATTTT. Encoded protein: CASTKNQPQHF.

The V gene is TRBV6-2 or TRBV6-3, the J gene TRBJ2-3, with TRBD1 as a possible D gene (6 bases). The CDR3 covers 17 residues. Trimming took off 6 bases at V and 6 bases at J, with 25 bases between the two ends. From germline, CDR1 is MNHEY and CDR2 SVGEGT. This CDR3 reads CASSYLTGAPRADTQYF. In nucleotides, the CDR3 is TGTGCCAGCAGCTATTTGACAGGCGCCCCGAGGGCGGATACGCAGTATTTT.

The CDR3 DNA reads as TGTGCCAGCAGCCCCCGCCCGACAGGGGAAGAGACCCAGTACTTC. Residues: CASSPRPTGEETQYF. This chain joins TRBV11-2 and TRBJ2-5, with TRBD1 matching 8 bases. The CDR3 sequence is 15 residues long. CDR1 and CDR2 from the germline V gene are SGHAT and FQNNGV. J lost 3 bases, V lost 5 bases, and 8 bases had no gene match.

The rearrangement uses TRBV7-9 and TRBJ2-5, with 8 positions matching TRBD1. In germline, CDR1 is SEHNR, CDR2 FQNEAQ (reference sequence). This CDR3 spans 14 amino acids. The V and J ends lost 4 bases and 4 bases, in that order; junction bases with no gene match: 5. The DNA of the CDR3 is TGTGCCAGCAGCTCAGACAGGGGTCGAGAGACCCAGTACTTC. Its translation is CASSSDRGRETQYF.

In this sample, this clone turned up a few times. The chain uses TRBV7-9 and TRBJ1-1; maybe TRBD1 (5 bases). Germline V gene data show CDR1 as SEHNR and CDR2 as FQNEAQ (reference sequence). The CDR3 is made up of 15 amino acids. Deletions cut 5 bases from V and 3 bases from J, with 16 bases between. The CDR3: CASSPFGGDDTEAFF. DNA for the CDR3: TGTGCCAGCAGCCCGTTCGGGGGAGATGACACTGAAGCTTTCTTT.

This sequence joins TRBV9 and TRBJ2-1; the match to TRBD1 covers 7 bases. This CDR3 contains 15 residues. V dropped 4 bases and J dropped 4; count of bases not matched to a gene: 8. Germline CDR1 is SGDLS and CDR2 is YYNGEE. CDR3: CASSQRQGGYNEQFF. CDR3 DNA: TGTGCCAGCAGCCAAAGACAGGGCGGGTACAATGAGCAGTTCTTC.

V usage is TRBV18 and J usage is TRBJ2-7, with 12 positions matching TRBD2. V lost 3 bases, J lost 9 bases, and 3 bases stayed unmatched. This CDR3 region has 13 residues. Germline V gives CDR1 KGHSH, CDR2 LQKENI. CDR3 region: CASSPGTSGLQYF. CDR3 coding DNA: TGTGCCAGCTCACCGGGGACTAGCGGGCTGCAGTACTTC.

This clone was observed once. The rearrangement links TRBV21-1 to TRBJ2-1; TRBD2, the table's D call, was not compared with the DNA. TRBV21-1 is designated a pseudogene. This CDR3 is built from 17 residues. In DNA form, the CDR3 reads TGTGCCAGGAAGCAAAACCGGACTAGCGGGAGGTTGAATGAGCAGTTCTTC. Amino acids: CARKQNRTSGRLNEQFF.